A single sample gave rise to the 2 T cell receptor beta chains below, sequenced in a study of blood T cell repertoires in COVID-19. Profiled with immunoSEQ multiplex PCR; TCRdb holds only in-frame clones, not every one. There are 300,000 to 400,000 clones in the sample; around 86% occur only once, and 1% lies in the top ten. Input material: peripheral blood. The receptors here all came from a man aged 45 to 65 with active or convalescent COVID-19.

The chain's CDR3 is CASSTTGSPDTQYF. CDR3 nucleotide sequence: TGTGCCAGCAGCACTACAGGGAGCCCAGATACGCAGTATTTT. The J gene is TRBJ2-3, the V gene TRBV6-5; D is perhaps TRBD1 (6 bases). V lost 6 bases to trimming and J lost 4 bases, with 14 bases between them. Germline V gives CDR1 MNHEY, CDR2 SVGAGI. The CDR3 length is 14 residues.

The rearrangement links TRBV4-2 to TRBJ2-7; 8 bases line up with TRBD2. The germline V gene has CDR1 LGHNA and CDR2 YNFKEQ. This CDR3 region has 15 residues. J was trimmed by 7 bases and V by 1 base; bases with no gene match: 9. The CDR3 nucleotides read TGTGCCAGCAGCCAAGCACTAGCGGTTTCCTCTGAGCAGTACTTC. This encodes CASSQALAVSSEQYF.